A single T cell receptor beta chain is shown here with its context. These data are taken from a study of regulatory T cells in long-lasting Graves disease. This CDR3 comprises 14 residues. Trimming took off 3 bases at V and 8 bases at J, with 14 bases between the two ends. Combining iRepertoire HTBI primers with Arm-PCR of CDR3 regions, the authors built TCR beta libraries. TCRdb re-called the multiplex PCR reads through MiXCR, storing one row per CDR3 protein. The sample yields approximately 540,000 distinct CDR3 sequences, approximately 12% seen once. The time point is: newly diagnosed GD, antithyroid drugs for less than 3 months. With RNA extracted from PBMCs as input, the TCR library was made. The same sample was also studied in work on T cells in Graves' hyperthyroidism and ophthalmopathy. That source notes: Separating ophthalmopathy from stable hyperthyroidism was achieved by a 13 V-J model.

This clonotype was sampled from a woman between 25 and 40 years old with Graves disease. The chain recombines TRBV12-3 or TRBV12-4 with TRBJ2-4; perhaps D is TRBD1 or TRBD2 (6 bases each). The specimen was peripheral blood mononuclear cells (PBMCs), collected at new diagnosis, from a patient treated with antithyroid drugs. Written as DNA, the CDR3 is TGTGCCAGCAGTTTCGGGGGCTTTGGCGACATTCAGTACTTC. It translates to CASSFGGFGDIQYF.